This T cell receptor (beta chain) was recorded in a study of cytotoxic CD8 clonotypes in ibrutinib-treated CLL. The V gene end was trimmed by 7 bases and the J gene end by 2 bases; junction bases not matched to a gene: 6. This CDR3 is 15 amino acids long. Per germline, CDR1 MDHEN and CDR2 SYDVKM. Clones were read by immunoSEQ multiplex PCR, and TCRdb kept only the in-frame ones, dropping some. The sample has about 160,000 clones; about 84% are singletons. The chain has TRBV28 and TRBJ2-2, with TRBD2 matching 8 bases. The specimen comprised PBMCs, sampled after 24 months of ibrutinib treatment. This clonotype was obtained from a human donor with chronic lymphocytic leukemia. CDR3 amino acids: CASTRGGTNTGELFF. CDR3 nucleotides: TGTGCCAGCACCCGGGGGGGGACCAACACCGGGGAGCTGTTTTTT.